Below, 5 T cell receptor beta chains from the same sample are listed, as sequenced in a study of T cell responses to AZD1222 COVID-19 vaccine. Using immunoSEQ multiplex PCR, the repertoire was profiled, and TCRdb retains in-frame clones only, with some absent. The sample holds 110,000 to 150,000 clones, around nine tenths seen once. Sample: peripheral blood, taken on day 0 of AZD1222 vaccination. The receptors were sampled from an adult in good health.

This rearrangement joins TRBV5-4 to TRBJ2-1; D might be TRBD1 or TRBD2, each matching 6 bases. With 0 bases removed from V and 7 bases from J, the gap between germline ends came to 17 bases. Per germline, CDR1 SGHNT and CDR2 YYREEE (reference sequence). CDR3 length equals 16 residues. CDR3 loop: CASSLAGGRRLNEQFF. CDR3 bases: TGTGCCAGCAGCTTGGCCGGGGGCAGACGACTAAATGAGCAGTTCTTC.

The V call is TRBV25-1, the J call TRBJ2-7; D possibly matches TRBD1 or TRBD2 (6 bases each). In germline, CDR1 is MGHDK, CDR2 SYGVNS. V shed 4 bases and J shed 0 bases, with 16 bases lying between them. CDR3 length: 16 amino acids. The CDR3 coding sequence is TGTGCCAGCAGTGGAGGGGGGACACCTCGCTCCTACGAGCAGTACTTC. This codes for CASSGGGTPRSYEQYF.

The rearrangement joins TRBV7-3 to TRBJ2-2, with 9 bases that match TRBD2. Germline lookup yields CDR1 SGHTA and CDR2 FQGTGA. The CDR3 runs 17 residues. Losses at the gene ends were 4 bases for V and 3 bases for J; bases not matched to a gene: 9. The CDR3 protein is CASSSPSGRLDTGELFF. The CDR3 nucleotides are TGTGCCAGCAGCTCACCGAGCGGGAGGCTCGACACCGGGGAGCTGTTTTTT.

The V call is TRBV7-2, the J call TRBJ2-3, with TRBD2 identical over 7 bases. This CDR3 has 16 residues. The ends lost 1 base at V and 2 bases at J; junction bases unmatched: 6. Per germline, CDR1 SGHTA and CDR2 FQGNSA. CDR3 region: CASSLVVAGPTDTQYF. The CDR3 DNA reads as TGTGCCAGCAGCTTAGTAGTAGCGGGCCCCACAGATACGCAGTATTTT.

The chain recombines TRBV2 with TRBJ1-1; 9 positions agree with TRBD1. The V gene's germline CDR1 is SNHLY and CDR2 FYNNEI. Trimming took 8 bases from V and 4 from J; bases not matched to a gene: 5. The CDR3 is 13 residues long. CDR3 sequence: CASYLTGGTEAFF. DNA of the CDR3: TGTGCCAGCTATCTGACAGGGGGCACTGAAGCTTTCTTT. The whole variable domain, remainder taken from reference TRBV2 and TRBJ1-1, is EPEVTQTPSHQVTQMGQEVILRCVPISNHLYFYWYRQILGQKVEFLVSFYNNEISEKSEIFDDQFSVERPDGSNFTLKIRSTKLEDSAMYFCASYLTGGTEAFFGQGTRLTVV.